The TCR beta chain described here comes from a study of OX40 agonist ivuxolimab in advanced cancers. Study information: Dose-escalation cases comprised hepatocellular carcinoma, melanoma, renal cell or head and neck cancer.

Baseline, cycle 4 day 1, and cycle 7 day 1 were the blood sampling points. Clones were read by immunoSEQ multiplex PCR, and TCRdb kept only the in-frame ones, dropping some. The table lists more than 80,000 clones, about 89% of them singletons. General study points: Average numbers of expanded clones were greater in CD8+ T cells than in CD4+. At doses 0.1 to 3.0 mg/kg, CD4+ and CD8+ clones expanded.

Germline CDR1 and CDR2: MDHEN and SYDVKM. The V and J ends lost 4 bases and 2 bases respectively, with 12 bases between them. The CDR3 covers 15 residues. On this clone itself: The antigen remains undetermined.

The chain couples TRBV28 to TRBJ1-5, with a possible D match to TRBD1 (5 bases). The sample here was CD4+ or CD8+ T cells sorted from blood, taken in a trial of the OX40 agonist ivuxolimab. The source is an adult with an advanced solid tumor such as melanoma, head and neck, liver or kidney cancer. In nucleotides, the CDR3 is TGTGCCAGCAGTTCTGGGGGGTATGGCAATCAGCCCCAGCATTTT. It specifies CASSSGGYGNQPQHF.